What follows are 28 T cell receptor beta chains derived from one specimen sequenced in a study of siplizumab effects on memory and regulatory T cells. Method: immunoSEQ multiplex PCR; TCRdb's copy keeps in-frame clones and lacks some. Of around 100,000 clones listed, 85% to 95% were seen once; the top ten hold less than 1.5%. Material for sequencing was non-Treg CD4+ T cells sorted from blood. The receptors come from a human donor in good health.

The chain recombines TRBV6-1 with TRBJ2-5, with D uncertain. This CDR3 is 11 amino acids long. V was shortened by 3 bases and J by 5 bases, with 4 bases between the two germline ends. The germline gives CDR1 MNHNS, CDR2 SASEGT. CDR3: CASSDLETQYF. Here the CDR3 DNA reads TGTGCCAGCAGTGACCTCGAGACCCAGTACTTC.

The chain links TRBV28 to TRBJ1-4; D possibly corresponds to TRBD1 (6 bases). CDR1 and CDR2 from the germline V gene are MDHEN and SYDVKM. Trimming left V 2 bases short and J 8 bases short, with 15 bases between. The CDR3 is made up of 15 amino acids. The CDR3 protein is CASSLNGGLREKLFF. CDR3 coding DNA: TGTGCCAGCAGTTTAAATGGGGGCCTGAGGGAAAAACTGTTTTTT. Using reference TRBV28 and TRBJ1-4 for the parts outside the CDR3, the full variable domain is DVKVTQSSRYLVKRTGEKVFLECVQDMDHENMFWYRQDPGLGLRLIYFSYDVKMKEKGDIPEGYSVSREKKERFSLILESASTNQTSMYLCASSLNGGLREKLFFGSGTQLSVL.

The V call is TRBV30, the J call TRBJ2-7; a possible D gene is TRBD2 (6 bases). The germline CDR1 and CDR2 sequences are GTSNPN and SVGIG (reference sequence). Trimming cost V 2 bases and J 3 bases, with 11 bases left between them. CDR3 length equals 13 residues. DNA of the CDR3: TGTGCCTGGAGTCGGGACTTACACTACGAGCAGTACTTC. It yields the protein CAWSRDLHYEQYF. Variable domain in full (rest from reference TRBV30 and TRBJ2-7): SQTIHQWPATLVQPVGSPLSLECTVEGTSNPNLYWYRQAAGRGLQLLFYSVGIGQISSEVPQNLSASRPQDRQFILSSKKLLLSDSGFYLCAWSRDLHYEQYFGPGTRLTVT.

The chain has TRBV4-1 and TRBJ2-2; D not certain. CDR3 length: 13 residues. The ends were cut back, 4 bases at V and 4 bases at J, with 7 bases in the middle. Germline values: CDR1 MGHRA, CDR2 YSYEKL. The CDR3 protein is CASSPRGTGELFF. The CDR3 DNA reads TGCGCCAGCAGCCCTAGAGGCACCGGGGAGCTGTTTTTT.

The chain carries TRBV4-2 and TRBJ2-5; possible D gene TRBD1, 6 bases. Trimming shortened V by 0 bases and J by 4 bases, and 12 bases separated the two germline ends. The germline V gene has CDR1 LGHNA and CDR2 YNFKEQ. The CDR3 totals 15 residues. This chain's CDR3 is CASSQEPRGRETQYF. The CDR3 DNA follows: TGTGCCAGCAGCCAAGAGCCCAGGGGACGAGAGACCCAGTACTTC.

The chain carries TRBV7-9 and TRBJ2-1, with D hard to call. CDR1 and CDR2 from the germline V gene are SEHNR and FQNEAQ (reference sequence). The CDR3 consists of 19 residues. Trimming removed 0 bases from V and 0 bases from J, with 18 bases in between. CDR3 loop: CASSLASKTRRSSYNEQFF. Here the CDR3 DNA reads TGTGCCAGCAGCTTAGCGTCTAAGACTCGGAGAAGCTCCTACAATGAGCAGTTCTTC.

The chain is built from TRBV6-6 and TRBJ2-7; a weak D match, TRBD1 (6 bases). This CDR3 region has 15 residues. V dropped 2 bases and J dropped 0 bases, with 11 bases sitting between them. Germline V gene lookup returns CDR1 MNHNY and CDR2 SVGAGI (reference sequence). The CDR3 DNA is TGTGCCAGCAGTTACCCAGGGGCTGCCTCCTACGAGCAGTACTTC. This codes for CASSYPGAASYEQYF.

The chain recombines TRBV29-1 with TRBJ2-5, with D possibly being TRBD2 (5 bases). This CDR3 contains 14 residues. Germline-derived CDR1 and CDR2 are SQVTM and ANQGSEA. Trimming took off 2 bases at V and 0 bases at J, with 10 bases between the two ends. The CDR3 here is CSVELAQYQETQYF. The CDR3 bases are TGCAGCGTTGAACTAGCTCAGTACCAAGAGACCCAGTACTTC.

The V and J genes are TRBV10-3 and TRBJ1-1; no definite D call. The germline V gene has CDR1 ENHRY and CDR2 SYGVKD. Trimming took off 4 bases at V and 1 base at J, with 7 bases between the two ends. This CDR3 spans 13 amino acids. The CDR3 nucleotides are TGTGCCATCAGTGTCCAGACGAACACTGAAGCTTTCTTT. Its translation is CAISVQTNTEAFF.

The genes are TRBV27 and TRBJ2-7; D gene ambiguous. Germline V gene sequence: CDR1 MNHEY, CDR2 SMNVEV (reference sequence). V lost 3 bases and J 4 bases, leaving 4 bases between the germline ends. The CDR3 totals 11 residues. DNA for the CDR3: TGTGCCAGCAGTTTGGAGTACGAGCAGTACTTC. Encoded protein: CASSLEYEQYF.

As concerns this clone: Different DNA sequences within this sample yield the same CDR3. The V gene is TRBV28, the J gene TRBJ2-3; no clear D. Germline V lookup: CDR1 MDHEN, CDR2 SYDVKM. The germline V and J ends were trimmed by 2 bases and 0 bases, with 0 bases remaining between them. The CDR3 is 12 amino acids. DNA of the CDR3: TGTGCCAGCAGTTTAAGCACAGATACGCAGTATTTT. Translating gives CASSLSTDTQYF. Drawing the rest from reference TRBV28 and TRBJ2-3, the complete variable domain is DVKVTQSSRYLVKRTGEKVFLECVQDMDHENMFWYRQDPGLGLRLIYFSYDVKMKEKGDIPEGYSVSREKKERFSLILESASTNQTSMYLCASSLSTDTQYFGPGTRLTVL.

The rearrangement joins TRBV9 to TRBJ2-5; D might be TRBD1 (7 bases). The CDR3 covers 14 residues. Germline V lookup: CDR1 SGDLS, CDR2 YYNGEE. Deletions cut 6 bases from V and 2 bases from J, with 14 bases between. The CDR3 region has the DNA TGTGCCAGCACTCCAGGGGGGTTTCAAGAGACCCAGTACTTC. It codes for CASTPGGFQETQYF.

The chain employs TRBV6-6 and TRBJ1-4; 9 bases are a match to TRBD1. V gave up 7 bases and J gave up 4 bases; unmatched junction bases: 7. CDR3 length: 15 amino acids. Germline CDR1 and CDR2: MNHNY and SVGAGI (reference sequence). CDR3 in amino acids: CASIVGQGYNEKLFF. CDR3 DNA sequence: TGTGCCAGCATCGTGGGACAGGGATATAATGAAAAACTGTTTTTT.

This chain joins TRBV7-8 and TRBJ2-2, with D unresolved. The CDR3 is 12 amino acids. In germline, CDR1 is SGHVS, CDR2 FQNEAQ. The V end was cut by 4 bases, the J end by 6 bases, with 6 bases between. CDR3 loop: CASSYVSGELFF. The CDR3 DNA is TGTGCCAGCAGCTACGTTTCCGGGGAGCTGTTTTTT.

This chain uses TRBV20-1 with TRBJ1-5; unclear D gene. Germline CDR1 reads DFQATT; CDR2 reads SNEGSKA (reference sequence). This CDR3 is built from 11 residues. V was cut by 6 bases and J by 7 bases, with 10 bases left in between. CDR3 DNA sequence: TGCAGTGCCCGAACGGGACAGCCCCAGCATTTT. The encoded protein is CSARTGQPQHF.

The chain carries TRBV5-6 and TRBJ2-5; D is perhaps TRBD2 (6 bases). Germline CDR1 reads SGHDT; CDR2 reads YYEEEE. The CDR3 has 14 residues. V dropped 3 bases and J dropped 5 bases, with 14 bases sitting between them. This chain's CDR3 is CASSWATSLETQYF. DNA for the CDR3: TGTGCCAGCAGCTGGGCGACTAGTTTGGAGACCCAGTACTTC.

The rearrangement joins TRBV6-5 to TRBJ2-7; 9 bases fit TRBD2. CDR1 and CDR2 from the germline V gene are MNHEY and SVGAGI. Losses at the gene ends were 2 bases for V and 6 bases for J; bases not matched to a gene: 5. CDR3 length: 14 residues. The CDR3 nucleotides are TGTGCCAGCAGTTACAAAGCGGGAGGACTCGAGCAGTACTTC. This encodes CASSYKAGGLEQYF.

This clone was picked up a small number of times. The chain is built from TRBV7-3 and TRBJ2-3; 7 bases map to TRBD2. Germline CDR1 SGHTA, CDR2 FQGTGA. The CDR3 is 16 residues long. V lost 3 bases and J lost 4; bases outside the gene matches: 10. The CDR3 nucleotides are TGTGCCAGCAGCTTCCTTGGCGGGAGTAAAGCAGATACGCAGTATTTT. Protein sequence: CASSFLGGSKADTQYF.

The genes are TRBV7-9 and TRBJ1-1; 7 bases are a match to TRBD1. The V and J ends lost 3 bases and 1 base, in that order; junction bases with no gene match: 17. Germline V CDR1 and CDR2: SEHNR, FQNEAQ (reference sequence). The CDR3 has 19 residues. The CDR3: CASSLGGVQGRHRNTEAFF. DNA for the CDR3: TGTGCCAGCAGCTTGGGAGGAGTACAGGGGCGCCATAGGAACACTGAAGCTTTCTTT. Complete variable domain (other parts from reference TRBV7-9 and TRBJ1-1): DTGVSQNPRHKITKRGQNVTFRCDPISEHNRLYWYRQTLGQGPEFLTYFQNEAQLEKSRLLSDRFSAERPKGSFSTLEIQRTEQGDSAMYLCASSLGGVQGRHRNTEAFFGQGTRLTVV.

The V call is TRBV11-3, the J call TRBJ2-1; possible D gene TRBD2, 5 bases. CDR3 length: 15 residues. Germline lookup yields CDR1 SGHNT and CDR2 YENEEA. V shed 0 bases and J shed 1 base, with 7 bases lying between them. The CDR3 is CASSLDRGSYNEQFF. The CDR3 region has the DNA TGTGCCAGCAGCTTAGATCGGGGATCCTACAATGAGCAGTTCTTC.

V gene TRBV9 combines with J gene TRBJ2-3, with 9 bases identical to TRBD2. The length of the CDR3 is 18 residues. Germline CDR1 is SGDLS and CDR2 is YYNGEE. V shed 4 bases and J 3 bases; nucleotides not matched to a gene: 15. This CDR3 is CASSPRLPRAGGTDTQYF. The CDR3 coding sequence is TGTGCCAGCAGCCCCCGGTTGCCGAGGGCGGGAGGGACAGATACGCAGTATTTT.

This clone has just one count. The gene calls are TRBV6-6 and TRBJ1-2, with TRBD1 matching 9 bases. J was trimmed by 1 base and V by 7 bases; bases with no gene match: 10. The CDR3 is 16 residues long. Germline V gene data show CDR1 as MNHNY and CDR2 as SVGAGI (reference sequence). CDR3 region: CASKQGAHQVNYGYTF. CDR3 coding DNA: TGTGCCAGCAAACAGGGGGCGCATCAGGTTAACTATGGCTACACCTTC.

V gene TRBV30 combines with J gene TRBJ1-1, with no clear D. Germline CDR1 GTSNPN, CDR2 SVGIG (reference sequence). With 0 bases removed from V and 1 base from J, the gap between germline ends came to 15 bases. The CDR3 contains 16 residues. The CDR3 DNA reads TGTGCCTGGAGTGTTGAACCCCCCGGTACGAACACTGAAGCTTTCTTT. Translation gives CAWSVEPPGTNTEAFF.

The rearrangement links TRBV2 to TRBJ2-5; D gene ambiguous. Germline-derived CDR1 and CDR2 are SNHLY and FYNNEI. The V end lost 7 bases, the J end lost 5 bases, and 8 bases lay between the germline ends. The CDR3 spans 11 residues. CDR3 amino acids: CASNLRETQYF. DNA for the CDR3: TGTGCCAGCAACCTAAGGGAGACCCAGTACTTC.

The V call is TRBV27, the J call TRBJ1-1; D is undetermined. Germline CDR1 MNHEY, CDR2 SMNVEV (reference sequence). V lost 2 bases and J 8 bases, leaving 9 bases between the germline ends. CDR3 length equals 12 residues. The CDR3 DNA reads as TGTGCCAGCAGTTTACGGGGAAGCGAAGCTTTCTTT. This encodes CASSLRGSEAFF.

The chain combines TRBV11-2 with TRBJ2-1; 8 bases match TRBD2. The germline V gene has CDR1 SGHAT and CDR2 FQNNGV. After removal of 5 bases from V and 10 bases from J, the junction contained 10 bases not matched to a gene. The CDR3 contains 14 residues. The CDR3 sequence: CASSPLRGGSEQFF. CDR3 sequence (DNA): TGTGCCAGCAGCCCCCTCCGGGGGGGGTCCGAGCAGTTCTTC.

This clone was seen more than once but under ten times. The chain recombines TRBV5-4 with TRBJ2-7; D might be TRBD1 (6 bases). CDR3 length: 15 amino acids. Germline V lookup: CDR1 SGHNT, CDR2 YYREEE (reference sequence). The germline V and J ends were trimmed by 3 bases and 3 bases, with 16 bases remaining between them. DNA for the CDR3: TGTGCCAGCAGCTGGGCCGGGACAATTAACTACGAGCAGTACTTC. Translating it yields CASSWAGTINYEQYF. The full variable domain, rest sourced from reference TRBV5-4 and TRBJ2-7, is ETGVTQSPTHLIKTRGQQVTLRCSSQSGHNTVSWYQQALGQGPQFIFQYYREEENGRGNFPPRFSGLQFPNYSSELNVNALELDDSALYLCASSWAGTINYEQYFGPGTRLTVT.

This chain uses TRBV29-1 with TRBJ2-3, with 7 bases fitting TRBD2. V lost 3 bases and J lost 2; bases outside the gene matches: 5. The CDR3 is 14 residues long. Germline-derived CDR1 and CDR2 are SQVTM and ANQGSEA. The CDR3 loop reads CSVDSSGNTDTQYF. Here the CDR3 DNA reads TGCAGCGTTGATTCTAGCGGCAACACAGATACGCAGTATTTT.